These 29 T cell receptor beta chains were sequenced from one sample in a study of T-cell reconstitution after alpha-beta-depleted transplantation in children. Researchers prepared the TCRbeta library using unique molecular identifiers, the study reports. TCRdb ran MiXCR on the PCR reads and lists one entry per CDR3 protein. Of approximately 500,000 distinct CDR3 sequences in the sample, roughly a tenth are singletons; the top ten hold roughly 2%. Sequences were derived from PBMCs, sampled before TCRalphabeta/CD19-depleted stem cell transplant. These receptors all come from a child under 10 years old with inherited bone marrow failure, due to receive a stem cell transplant.

In this sample, this clonotype turned up many times. The chain joins TRBV6-1 to TRBJ2-7; 9 bases map to TRBD2. Germline values: CDR1 MNHNS, CDR2 SASEGT. The CDR3 length is 14 residues. With V trimmed by 5 bases and J by 2 bases, 4 bases remained unmatched. The CDR3 DNA reads TGTGCCAGCAGTCGGCGGGAGGGCCCCTACGAGCAGTACTTC. Translation gives CASSRREGPYEQYF.

The table lists this clonotype with a few counts. The chain is built from TRBV28 and TRBJ1-4; a possible D gene is TRBD1 (5 bases). The CDR3 extends over 15 amino acids. With 2 bases removed from V and 8 bases from J, the gap between germline ends came to 15 bases. Germline CDR1 is MDHEN and CDR2 is SYDVKM. CDR3 sequence reads: CASSLLSAGLEKLFF. The CDR3 nucleotides are TGTGCCAGCAGTTTACTGTCGGCAGGGCTCGAAAAACTGTTTTTT.

The chain recombines TRBV7-2 with TRBJ2-5; D call uncertain. The CDR3 is 15 residues long. The ends were cut back, 1 base at V and 4 bases at J, with 13 bases in the middle. Germline assignment: CDR1 SGHTA and CDR2 FQGNSA. In nucleotides, the CDR3 is TGTGCCAGCAGCTTAGTCCCGGGTCGGGTAGAGACCCAGTACTTC. Translating it yields CASSLVPGRVETQYF.

This clonotype was detected many times. The rearrangement uses TRBV9 and TRBJ2-1; perhaps TRBD2 as D (5 bases). The V end was cut by 4 bases, the J end by 3 bases, with 14 bases between. This CDR3 region has 15 residues. Per germline, CDR1 SGDLS and CDR2 YYNGEE. The CDR3 sequence is CASSPAAVLYNEQFF. The CDR3 nucleotides are TGTGCCAGCAGCCCCGCAGCGGTACTCTACAATGAGCAGTTCTTC.

This clonotype was found many times. One junction end does not reproduce the germline sequence, and a read error may be involved. The rearrangement joins TRBV5-1 to TRBJ2-5, with D uncertain. The CDR3 runs to 16 residues. The germline V gene has CDR1 SGHRS and CDR2 YFSETQ. CDR3 residues: CASSPSTQDLQGTQYF. DNA for the CDR3: TGCGCCAGCAGCCCCTCAACCCAGGACCTCCAAGGGACCCAGTACTTC.

There are many counts of this clonotype. The chain combines TRBV7-9 with TRBJ1-5, with no clear D. V was cut by 3 bases and J by 9 bases, with 9 bases left in between. The length of the CDR3 is 12 residues. Germline-derived CDR1 and CDR2 are SEHNR and FQNEAQ (reference sequence). The CDR3 protein is CASSFDVGPQHF. The CDR3, as DNA: TGTGCCAGCAGCTTTGACGTGGGGCCCCAGCATTTT. Looking up the rest from reference TRBV7-9 and TRBJ1-5 gives the full variable domain: DTGVSQNPRHKITKRGQNVTFRCDPISEHNRLYWYRQTLGQGPEFLTYFQNEAQLEKSRLLSDRFSAERPKGSFSTLEIQRTEQGDSAMYLCASSFDVGPQHFGDGTRLSIL.

This clonotype was counted ten times or more. The chain recombines TRBV12-3 or TRBV12-4 with TRBJ1-5; D is uncertain. V gave up 1 base and J gave up 0 bases, with 7 bases separating them. CDR3 length: 15 residues. CDR3 DNA: TGTGCCAGCAGTTTAGAGGCCGGTAGCAATCAGCCCCAGCATTTT. Its protein is CASSLEAGSNQPQHF.

This clonotype was seen repeatedly, ten times or more. This chain connects TRBV11-2 to TRBJ1-4, with 11 nucleotides matching TRBD1. Germline V gene sequence: CDR1 SGHAT, CDR2 FQNNGV. The CDR3 is 13 residues long. J lost 10 bases, V lost 5 bases, and 3 bases had no gene match. The CDR3 nucleotides are TGTGCCAGCAGCCCCGGGACAGGGGGAAAACTGTTTTTT. This sequence encodes CASSPGTGGKLFF.

The sample holds many counts of this clonotype. The rearrangement links TRBV29-1 to TRBJ2-7; unclear D gene. This CDR3 is built from 10 residues. The V and J ends lost 7 bases and 6 bases respectively, with 10 bases between them. CDR1 is SQVTM, CDR2 ANQGSEA, per germline. CDR3 sequence: CSGLLFEQYF. In DNA form, the CDR3 reads TGCAGCGGTCTTCTGTTCGAGCAGTACTTC.

A few counts support this clonotype. The rearrangement joins TRBV7-2 to TRBJ1-2; D is unresolved. The germline V gene has CDR1 SGHTA and CDR2 FQGNSA. CDR3 length: 12 residues. The V gene lost 3 bases and the J gene lost 12 bases, with 14 bases spanning the gap. Here the CDR3 reads CASSFLGWHDTF. DNA for the CDR3: TGTGCCAGCAGCTTTTTAGGCTGGCACGACACCTTC.

This clonotype occurred many times. The J gene is TRBJ2-7, the V gene TRBV10-2; perhaps TRBD2 as D (5 bases). V dropped 7 bases and J dropped 3 bases, with 19 bases sitting between them. Looked up from germline, CDR1 is WSHSY and CDR2 is SAAADI. The CDR3 runs 15 residues. The CDR3 region is CASNPQLVGSYEQYF. CDR3 DNA: TGCGCCAGCAACCCCCAACTAGTAGGAAGCTACGAGCAGTACTTC.

This clonotype has ten or more counts. The chain uses TRBV13 and TRBJ2-1; 7 bases match TRBD1. Germline CDR1 reads PRHDT; CDR2 reads FYEKMQ (reference sequence). V shed 4 bases and J 3 bases; nucleotides not matched to a gene: 15. The CDR3 length is 18 residues. CDR3 sequence reads: CASSSTEGARTRYNEQFF. The CDR3 DNA is TGTGCCAGCAGCTCCACCGAGGGGGCTCGAACGCGCTACAATGAGCAGTTCTTC.

This clonotype was recorded many times. The chain is built from TRBV4-3 and TRBJ2-7, with D perhaps matching TRBD2 (5 bases). Germline V lookup: CDR1 LGHNA, CDR2 YSLEER. The V and J ends lost 1 base and 2 bases respectively, with 9 bases between them. The CDR3 is made up of 14 amino acids. The CDR3 DNA sequence: TGCGCCAGCAGCCAAGGTCGCGGGCCCTACGAGCAGTACTTC. Translating it yields CASSQGRGPYEQYF.

This clonotype was seen many times. V usage is TRBV12-3 or TRBV12-4 and J usage is TRBJ2-1; no definite D call. V was pared by 5 bases and J by 6 bases, with 11 bases between. There are 13 residues in the CDR3. The CDR3 DNA reads as TGTGCCAGCAGTCTACTGGCTAGCAATGAGCAGTTCTTC. Its translation is CASSLLASNEQFF.

The chain uses TRBV7-2 and TRBJ2-1; 10 bases are shared with TRBD2. Germline assignment: CDR1 SGHTA and CDR2 FQGNSA. The CDR3 loop spans 15 amino acids. V lost 7 bases, J lost 4 bases, and 7 bases stayed unmatched. The DNA of the CDR3 is TGTGCCAGCAATCCAGCGGGAGGGCGGTACAATGAGCAGTTCTTC. Amino acids: CASNPAGGRYNEQFF. The variable domain in full, with the rest retrieved from reference TRBV7-2 and TRBJ2-1, is GAGVSQSPSNKVTEKGKDVELRCDPISGHTALYWYRQSLGQGLEFLIYFQGNSAPDKSGLPSDRFSAERTGGSVSTLTIQRTQQEDSAVYLCASNPAGGRYNEQFFGPGTRLTVL.

This clonotype has just a few counts. The chain has TRBV5-4 and TRBJ2-5; D may be TRBD2 (6 bases). The V end was cut by 0 bases, the J end by 3 bases, with 9 bases between. The germline V gene has CDR1 SGHNT and CDR2 YYREEE (reference sequence). This CDR3 is built from 14 residues. CDR3 bases: TGTGCCAGCAGCTTGGAGGTAGCGGAAGAGACCCAGTACTTC. Protein sequence: CASSLEVAEETQYF.

This clonotype was observed many times. V and J are TRBV4-1 and TRBJ2-2; 7 nucleotides align to TRBD2. Trimming removed 0 bases from V and 5 bases from J; junction bases left unmatched: 9. This CDR3 region has 17 residues. CDR1 and CDR2 (germline): MGHRA, YSYEKL. The CDR3 coding sequence is TGCGCCAGCAGCCAAGATTCGAGCGGGACTTTAACCGGGGAGCTGTTTTTT. This encodes CASSQDSSGTLTGELFF.

The table lists this clonotype with many counts. This rearrangement joins TRBV5-6 to TRBJ2-5; either TRBD1 or TRBD2 may fit D (7 bases each). The CDR3 length is 15 residues. V shed 4 bases and J shed 5 bases, with 18 bases lying between them. The germline V gene encodes CDR1 SGHDT and CDR2 YYEEEE. The chain's CDR3 is CASSRDSTGGETQYF. The CDR3 bases are TGTGCCAGCAGCCGGGACAGCACCGGGGGGGAGACCCAGTACTTC.

This clonotype was detected ten times or more. V is TRBV14 and J is TRBJ2-1; a possible D gene is TRBD2 (5 bases). V lost 6 bases to trimming and J lost 0 bases, with 12 bases between them. Looked up from germline, CDR1 is SGHDN and CDR2 is FVKESK. CDR3 size: 15 residues. The CDR3 nucleotides read TGTGCCAGCAGTCCGTTAGCGCTCTCCTACAATGAGCAGTTCTTC. Translation gives CASSPLALSYNEQFF.

In its sample, this clonotype was seen many times. The chain couples TRBV27 to TRBJ2-7; 7 bases match TRBD1. V lost 5 bases, J lost 3 bases, and 7 bases stayed unmatched. Germline values: CDR1 MNHEY, CDR2 SMNVEV (reference sequence). The CDR3 has 14 residues. The CDR3 sequence: CASSTGQENYEQYF. CDR3 DNA: TGTGCCAGCAGTACCGGACAGGAGAACTACGAGCAGTACTTC.

In this sample, this clonotype turned up many times. V gene TRBV28 combines with J gene TRBJ2-3; D not resolved. Germline-derived CDR1 and CDR2 are MDHEN and SYDVKM. V was shortened by 7 bases and J by 0 bases, with 8 bases between the two germline ends. The CDR3 spans 13 residues. Here the CDR3 DNA reads TGTGCCAGCATGGTCTCTAGCACAGATACGCAGTATTTT. This translates into CASMVSSTDTQYF.

This clonotype was detected many times. This chain uses TRBV10-3 with TRBJ2-6; D is possibly TRBD1 or TRBD2 (5 bases each). This CDR3 comprises 20 residues. CDR1 and CDR2 from the germline V gene are ENHRY and SYGVKD. With 3 bases removed from V and 0 bases from J, the gap between germline ends came to 21 bases. The CDR3 is CAISDPGPWRAFSGANVLTF. In DNA, the CDR3 is TGTGCCATCAGTGACCCAGGGCCCTGGCGGGCCTTCTCTGGGGCCAACGTCCTGACTTTC.

This clonotype was counted at least ten times. The chain recombines TRBV7-6 with TRBJ2-2; D may be TRBD2 (5 bases). Per the germline V gene, CDR1 is SGHVS and CDR2 is FNYEAQ. Trimming shortened V by 5 bases and J by 4 bases, and 11 bases separated the two germline ends. The CDR3 sequence is 14 residues long. The CDR3 nucleotides are TGTGCCAGCAGCCGAGGACTCACCACCGGGGAGCTGTTTTTT. Translating gives CASSRGLTTGELFF.

This clonotype was seen repeatedly, ten times or more. This sequence joins TRBV6-2 or TRBV6-3 and TRBJ2-3, with TRBD1 matching over 7 bases. There are 16 residues in the CDR3. CDR1 and CDR2 (germline): MNHEY, SVGEGT. V dropped 6 bases and J dropped 0; count of bases not matched to a gene: 9. Here the CDR3 reads CASSPYSGGSTDTQYF. DNA of the CDR3: TGTGCCAGCAGCCCCTATTCAGGGGGAAGCACAGATACGCAGTATTTT.

This clonotype showed up many times. The DNA for the CDR3 is TGCGCCAGCAGTGACGGCATGAACACTGAAGCTTTCTTT. Translating gives CASSDGMNTEAFF. This rearrangement joins TRBV10-2 to TRBJ1-1; D call uncertain. The CDR3 totals 13 residues. The germline V and J ends were trimmed by 3 bases and 0 bases, with 5 bases remaining between them. Germline V gene data show CDR1 as WSHSY and CDR2 as SAAADI.

Many counts were recorded for this clonotype. This chain connects TRBV5-1 to TRBJ2-2, with D possibly being TRBD1 (6 bases). The CDR3 spans 14 residues. The V gene lost 4 bases and the J gene lost 5 bases, with 12 bases spanning the gap. Per the germline V gene, CDR1 is SGHRS and CDR2 is YFSETQ. The CDR3 loop is CASSDTGRTGELFF. The CDR3 nucleotides read TGCGCCAGCAGCGATACAGGGCGGACCGGGGAGCTGTTTTTT.

This clonotype was detected ten times or more. The V and J genes are TRBV7-8 and TRBJ2-5; D gene unclear. The length of the CDR3 is 17 residues. Germline lookup yields CDR1 SGHVS and CDR2 FQNEAQ. Trimming removed 1 base from V and 2 bases from J, with 17 bases in between. CDR3 residues: CASSLELAPTLQETQYF. In nucleotides, the CDR3 is TGTGCCAGCAGCTTAGAATTAGCCCCAACTTTACAAGAGACCCAGTACTTC.

This clonotype was counted many times. The V and J genes are TRBV29-1 and TRBJ2-1; 13 bases are a match to TRBD2. V lost 4 bases to trimming and J lost 6 bases; unmatched junction nucleotides: 3. Per germline, CDR1 SQVTM and CDR2 ANQGSEA. CDR3 size: 14 residues. The CDR3 loop reads CSVVRLAGGNEQFF. For the CDR3, the DNA is TGCAGCGTTGTCAGACTAGCGGGAGGCAATGAGCAGTTCTTC.

This clonotype was counted ten times or more. DNA for the CDR3: TGTGCCGTGAGGGACCCGGCGAACACCGGGGAGCTGTTTTTT. As protein: CAVRDPANTGELFF. The genes are TRBV10-3 and TRBJ2-2; D is possibly TRBD1 or TRBD2 (5 bases each). V lost 11 bases and J 0 bases, leaving 13 bases between the germline ends. The CDR3 runs to 14 residues. The germline V gene has CDR1 ENHRY and CDR2 SYGVKD.